These 6 T cell receptor beta chains came from one sample sequenced in a study of T cell repertoires in MIS-A myocarditis. Clones were sequenced by immunoSEQ multiplex PCR, and TCRdb holds only the in-frame ones, with some missing. The sample shows about 15,000 clones, roughly 81% of them seen only once. The specimen sequenced was left ventricle heart tissue obtained at autopsy. The receptors were gathered from a man in his late teens or twenties with fulminant myocarditis from multisystem inflammatory syndrome in adults (MIS-A) after COVID-19.

J is TRBJ2-1 and V is TRBV12-3 or TRBV12-4; a weak D match, TRBD1 (5 bases). Deletions cut 3 bases from V and 10 bases from J, with 13 bases between. This CDR3 is built from 13 residues. DNA for the CDR3: TGTGCCAGCAGTTTCAATCGTTGGGGCGAGCAGTTCTTC. Translation: CASSFNRWGEQFF.

The chain links TRBV5-1 to TRBJ2-7; the match to TRBD2 covers 7 bases. The CDR3 covers 14 residues. The V and J ends lost 4 bases and 4 bases, in that order; junction bases with no gene match: 8. Per the germline V gene, CDR1 is SGHRS and CDR2 is YFSETQ. This CDR3 reads CASSDPGRDYEQYF. The CDR3 DNA follows: TGCGCCAGCAGCGATCCGGGGAGGGATTACGAGCAGTACTTC.

The chain combines TRBV28 with TRBJ1-4; 11 nucleotides line up with TRBD1. Germline V lookup: CDR1 MDHEN, CDR2 SYDVKM. With 5 bases clipped from V and 6 bases from J, the junction kept 11 bases outside the gene matches. CDR3 length: 17 amino acids. CDR3 region: CASSPPRGTGGDEKLFF. The CDR3 DNA is TGTGCCAGCAGTCCTCCCCGGGGGACAGGGGGTGATGAAAAACTGTTTTTT.

The sample holds a few counts of this clone. This chain joins TRBV5-4 and TRBJ2-4, with D hard to call. CDR3 length: 15 residues. V dropped 3 bases and J dropped 0 bases, with 10 bases sitting between them. Per the germline V gene, CDR1 is SGHNT and CDR2 is YYREEE (reference sequence). The CDR3 sequence: CASSSSLSAKNIQYF. The CDR3 DNA is TGTGCCAGCAGCTCCTCCCTCTCAGCCAAAAACATTCAGTACTTC.

The rearrangement links TRBV6-6 to TRBJ2-1; no definite D call. Trimming removed 0 bases from V and 11 bases from J, with 5 bases in between. This CDR3 spans 11 amino acids. The germline gives CDR1 MNHNY, CDR2 SVGAGI (reference sequence). CDR3 nucleotide sequence: TGTGCCAGCAGTTACTCGACTCAGCAGTTCTTC. Its translation: CASSYSTQQFF.

The rearrangement uses TRBV20-1 and TRBJ2-5; D not certain. The germline gives CDR1 DFQATT, CDR2 SNEGSKA (reference sequence). The V gene lost 4 bases and the J gene lost 0 bases, with 3 bases spanning the gap. This CDR3 region has 11 residues. CDR3 sequence: CSATNQETQYF. In nucleotides, the CDR3 is TGCAGTGCTACCAACCAAGAGACCCAGTACTTC.